This T cell receptor beta chain was identified during a study of beta chain features in type 1 diabetes. Findings and caveats of the study: Whatever favoring of shorter templates PCR might show would apply equally to patients and controls. Whether HLA type influences TCRB rearrangement remained unresolved here.

Every donor provided one heparinised blood draw, which averaged about 120 mL. CD45RO/CCR7/CD25/CD127/CD95/CD27 staining was used to isolate CD4+ naive, central memory, regulatory and stem cell-like memory cells by sorting. The V end lost 4 bases, the J end lost 2 bases, and 11 bases lay between the germline ends. The CDR3 runs to 14 residues. Germline values: CDR1 MGHDK, CDR2 SYGVNS. Sequencing targeted expressed TCRB transcripts, as all isolated RNA had been reverse transcribed. The protocol was immunoSEQ multiplex PCR, while the TCRdb copy is restricted to in-frame clones and leaves out a portion. The sample includes some 25,000 clones, 60% to 75% seen only once; the top ten take roughly 2%. Only a few counts were recorded for this clone. Its antigen remains unidentified.

The J gene is TRBJ1-2, the V gene TRBV25-1; D gene unclear. Specimen: Tregs from blood. This clonotype originated in a woman aged 40 to 50 in good health. CDR3 bases: TGTGCCAGCAGTGCGGAGGGTAGGAACTATGGCTACACCTTC. This gives the protein CASSAEGRNYGYTF.